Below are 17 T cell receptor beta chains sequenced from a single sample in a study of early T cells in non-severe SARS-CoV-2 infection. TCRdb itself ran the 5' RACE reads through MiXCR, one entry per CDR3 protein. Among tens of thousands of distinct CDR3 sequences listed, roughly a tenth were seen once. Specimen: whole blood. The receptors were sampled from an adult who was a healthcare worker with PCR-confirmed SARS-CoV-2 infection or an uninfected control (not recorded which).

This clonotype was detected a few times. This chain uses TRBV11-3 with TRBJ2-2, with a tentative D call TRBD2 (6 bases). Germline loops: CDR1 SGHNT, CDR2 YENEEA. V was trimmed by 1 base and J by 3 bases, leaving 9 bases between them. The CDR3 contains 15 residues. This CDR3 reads CASSLGWRDTGELFF. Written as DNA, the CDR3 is TGTGCCAGCAGCTTAGGGTGGAGGGACACCGGGGAGCTGTTTTTT.

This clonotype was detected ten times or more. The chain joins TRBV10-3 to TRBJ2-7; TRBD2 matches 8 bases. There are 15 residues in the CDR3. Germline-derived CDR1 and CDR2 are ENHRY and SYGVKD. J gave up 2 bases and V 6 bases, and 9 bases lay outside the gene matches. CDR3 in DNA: TGTGCCATCAGCATGACTAGCGCCAGGGCCTACGAGCAGTACTTC. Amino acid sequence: CAISMTSARAYEQYF.

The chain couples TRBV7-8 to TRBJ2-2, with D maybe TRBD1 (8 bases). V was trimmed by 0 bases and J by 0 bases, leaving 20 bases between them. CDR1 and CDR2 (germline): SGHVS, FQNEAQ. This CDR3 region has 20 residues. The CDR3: CASSLAAGQGAGANTGELFF. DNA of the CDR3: TGTGCCAGCAGCTTAGCGGCAGGACAGGGTGCGGGGGCGAACACCGGGGAGCTGTTTTTT.

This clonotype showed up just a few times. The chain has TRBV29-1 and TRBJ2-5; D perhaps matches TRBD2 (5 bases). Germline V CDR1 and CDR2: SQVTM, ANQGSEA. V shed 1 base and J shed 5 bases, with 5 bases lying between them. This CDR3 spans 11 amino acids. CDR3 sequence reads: CSVEGGETQYF. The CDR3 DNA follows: TGCAGCGTTGAAGGAGGGGAGACCCAGTACTTC.

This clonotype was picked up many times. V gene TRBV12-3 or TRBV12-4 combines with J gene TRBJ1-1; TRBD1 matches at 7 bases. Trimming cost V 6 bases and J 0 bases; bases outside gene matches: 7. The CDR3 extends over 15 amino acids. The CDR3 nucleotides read TGTGCCAGCAGACAGACAGGGATCATGAACACTGAAGCTTTCTTT. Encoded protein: CASRQTGIMNTEAFF.

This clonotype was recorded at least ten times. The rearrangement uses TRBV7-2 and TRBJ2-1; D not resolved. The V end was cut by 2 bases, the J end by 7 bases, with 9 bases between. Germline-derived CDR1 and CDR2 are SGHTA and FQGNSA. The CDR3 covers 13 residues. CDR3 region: CASSLNPRNEQFF. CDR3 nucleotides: TGTGCCAGCAGCTTAAACCCTCGAAATGAGCAGTTCTTC.

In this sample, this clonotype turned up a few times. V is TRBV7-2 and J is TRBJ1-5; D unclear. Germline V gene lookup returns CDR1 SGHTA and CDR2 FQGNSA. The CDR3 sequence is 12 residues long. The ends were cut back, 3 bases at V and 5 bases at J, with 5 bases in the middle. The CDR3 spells CASSLAYQPQHF. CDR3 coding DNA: TGTGCCAGCAGCTTGGCCTATCAGCCCCAGCATTTT.

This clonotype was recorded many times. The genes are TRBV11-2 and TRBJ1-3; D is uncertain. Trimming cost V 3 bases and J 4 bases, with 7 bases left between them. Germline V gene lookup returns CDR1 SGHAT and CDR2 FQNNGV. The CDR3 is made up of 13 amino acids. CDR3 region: CASSLEDGNTIYF. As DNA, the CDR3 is TGTGCCAGCAGCTTGGAGGACGGAAACACCATATATTTT. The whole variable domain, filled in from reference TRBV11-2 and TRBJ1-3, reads EAGVAQSPRYKIIEKRQSVAFWCNPISGHATLYWYQQILGQGPKLLIQFQNNGVVDDSQLPKDRFSAERLKGVDSTLKIQPAKLEDSAVYLCASSLEDGNTIYFGEGSWLTVV.

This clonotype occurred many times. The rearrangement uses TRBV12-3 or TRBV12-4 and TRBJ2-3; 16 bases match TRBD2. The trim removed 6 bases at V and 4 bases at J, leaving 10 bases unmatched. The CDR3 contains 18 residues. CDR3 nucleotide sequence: TGTGCCAGCAGCCCAGGGACTAGCGGGAGGGGGCGGGCAGATACGCAGTATTTT. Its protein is CASSPGTSGRGRADTQYF.

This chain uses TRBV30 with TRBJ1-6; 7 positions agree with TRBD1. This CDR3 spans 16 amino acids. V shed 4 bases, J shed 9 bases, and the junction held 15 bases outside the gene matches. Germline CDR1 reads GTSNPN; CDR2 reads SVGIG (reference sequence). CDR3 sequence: CAWNLLIGQVVSPLHF. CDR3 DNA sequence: TGTGCCTGGAACCTACTGATAGGACAGGTGGTTTCACCCCTCCACTTT.

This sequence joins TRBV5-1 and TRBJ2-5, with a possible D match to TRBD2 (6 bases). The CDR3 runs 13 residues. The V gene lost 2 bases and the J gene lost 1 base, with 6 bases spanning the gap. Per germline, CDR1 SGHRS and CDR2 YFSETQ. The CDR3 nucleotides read TGCGCCAGCAGCTTCGGGGGCCAAGAGACCCAGTACTTC. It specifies CASSFGGQETQYF.

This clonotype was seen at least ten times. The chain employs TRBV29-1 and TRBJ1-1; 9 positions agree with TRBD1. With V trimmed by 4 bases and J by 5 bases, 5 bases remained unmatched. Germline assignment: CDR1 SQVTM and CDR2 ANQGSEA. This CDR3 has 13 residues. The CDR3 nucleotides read TGCAGCGTTGTTAAGACAGGGGGTACTGAAGCTTTCTTT. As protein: CSVVKTGGTEAFF.

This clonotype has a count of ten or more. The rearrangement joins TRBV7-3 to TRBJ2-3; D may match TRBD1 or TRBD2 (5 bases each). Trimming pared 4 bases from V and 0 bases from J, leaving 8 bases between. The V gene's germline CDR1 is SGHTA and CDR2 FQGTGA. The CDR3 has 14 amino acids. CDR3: CASSSGSSTDTQYF. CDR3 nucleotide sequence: TGTGCCAGCAGCTCAGGGAGTAGCACAGATACGCAGTATTTT.

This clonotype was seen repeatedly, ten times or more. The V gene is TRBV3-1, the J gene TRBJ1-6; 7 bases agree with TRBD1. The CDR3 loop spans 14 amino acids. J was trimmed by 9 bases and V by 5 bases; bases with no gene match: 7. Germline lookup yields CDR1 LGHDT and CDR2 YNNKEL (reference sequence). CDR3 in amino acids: CASSYQGDPSPLHF. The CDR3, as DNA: TGTGCCAGCAGCTACCAGGGGGACCCTTCACCCCTCCACTTT.

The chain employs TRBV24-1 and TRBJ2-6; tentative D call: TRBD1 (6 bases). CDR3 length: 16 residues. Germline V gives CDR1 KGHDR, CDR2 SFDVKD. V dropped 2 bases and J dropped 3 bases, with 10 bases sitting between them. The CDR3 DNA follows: TGTGCCACCAGTGATTCCGGGACAAGTGGGGCCAACGTCCTGACTTTC. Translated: CATSDSGTSGANVLTF.

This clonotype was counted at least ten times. The CDR3 region is CASSQDRTPNTGELFF. In DNA form, the CDR3 reads TGTGCCAGCAGCCAAGATAGGACACCTAACACCGGGGAGCTGTTTTTT. The chain links TRBV3-1 to TRBJ2-2, with D tentatively TRBD1 (5 bases). Per germline, CDR1 LGHDT and CDR2 YNNKEL (reference sequence). V lost 0 bases to trimming and J lost 2 bases, with 10 bases between them. The CDR3 sequence is 16 residues long.

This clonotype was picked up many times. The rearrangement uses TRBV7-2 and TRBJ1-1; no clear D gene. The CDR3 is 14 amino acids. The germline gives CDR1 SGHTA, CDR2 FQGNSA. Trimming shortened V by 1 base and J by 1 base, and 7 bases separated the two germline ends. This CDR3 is CASSLGPQNTEAFF. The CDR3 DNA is TGTGCCAGCAGCTTAGGGCCACAGAACACTGAAGCTTTCTTT.